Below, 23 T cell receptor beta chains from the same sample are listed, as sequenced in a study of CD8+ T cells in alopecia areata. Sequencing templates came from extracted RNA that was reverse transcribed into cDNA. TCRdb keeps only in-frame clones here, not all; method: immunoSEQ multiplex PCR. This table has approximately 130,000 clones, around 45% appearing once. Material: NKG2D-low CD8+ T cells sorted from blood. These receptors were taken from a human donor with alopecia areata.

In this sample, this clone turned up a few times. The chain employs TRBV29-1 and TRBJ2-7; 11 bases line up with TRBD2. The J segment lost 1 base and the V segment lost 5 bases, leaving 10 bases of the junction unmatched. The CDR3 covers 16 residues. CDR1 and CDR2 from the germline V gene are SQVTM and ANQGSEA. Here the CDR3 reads CSVRRVTSGESYEQYF. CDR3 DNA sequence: TGCAGCGTTCGCCGAGTGACTAGCGGGGAATCCTACGAGCAGTACTTC.

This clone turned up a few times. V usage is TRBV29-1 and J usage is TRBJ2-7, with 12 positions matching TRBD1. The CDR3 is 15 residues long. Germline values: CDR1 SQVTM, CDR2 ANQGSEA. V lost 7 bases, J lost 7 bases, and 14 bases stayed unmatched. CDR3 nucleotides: TGCAGCGCATCCTTACCCGGGACAGGGGGCTTTGAGCAGTACTTC. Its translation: CSASLPGTGGFEQYF.

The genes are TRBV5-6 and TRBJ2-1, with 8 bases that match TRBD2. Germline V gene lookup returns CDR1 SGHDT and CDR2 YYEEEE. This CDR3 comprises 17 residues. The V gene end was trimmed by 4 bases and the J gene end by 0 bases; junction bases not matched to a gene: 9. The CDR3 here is CASSAITSGLSYNEQFF. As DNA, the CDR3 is TGTGCCAGCAGCGCCATTACTAGCGGACTCTCCTACAATGAGCAGTTCTTC. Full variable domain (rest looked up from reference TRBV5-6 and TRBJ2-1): DAGVTQSPTHLIKTRGQQVTLRCSPKSGHDTVSWYQQALGQGPQFIFQYYEEEERQRGNFPDRFSGHQFPNYSSELNVNALLLGDSALYLCASSAITSGLSYNEQFFGPGTRLTVL.

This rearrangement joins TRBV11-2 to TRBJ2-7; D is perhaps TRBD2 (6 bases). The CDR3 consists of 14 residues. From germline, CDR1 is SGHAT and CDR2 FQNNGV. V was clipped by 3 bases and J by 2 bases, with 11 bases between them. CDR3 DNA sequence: TGTGCCAGCAGCTTTGGGCGGGGAACCTACGAGCAGTACTTC. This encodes CASSFGRGTYEQYF. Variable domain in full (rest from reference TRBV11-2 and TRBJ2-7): EAGVAQSPRYKIIEKRQSVAFWCNPISGHATLYWYQQILGQGPKLLIQFQNNGVVDDSQLPKDRFSAERLKGVDSTLKIQPAKLEDSAVYLCASSFGRGTYEQYFGPGTRLTVT.

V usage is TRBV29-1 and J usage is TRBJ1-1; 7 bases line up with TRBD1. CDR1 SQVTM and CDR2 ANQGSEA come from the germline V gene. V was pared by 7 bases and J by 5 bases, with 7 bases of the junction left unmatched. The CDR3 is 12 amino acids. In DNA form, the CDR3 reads TGCAGCGGAACAGGGGAGTCAACTGAAGCTTTCTTT. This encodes CSGTGESTEAFF.

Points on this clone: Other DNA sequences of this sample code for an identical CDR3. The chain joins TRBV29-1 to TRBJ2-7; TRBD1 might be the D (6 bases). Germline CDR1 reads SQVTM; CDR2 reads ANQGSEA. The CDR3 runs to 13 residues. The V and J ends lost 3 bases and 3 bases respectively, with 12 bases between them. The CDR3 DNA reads TGCAGCGTTGATGGAGGACAGCTCTACGAGCAGTACTTC. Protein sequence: CSVDGGQLYEQYF.

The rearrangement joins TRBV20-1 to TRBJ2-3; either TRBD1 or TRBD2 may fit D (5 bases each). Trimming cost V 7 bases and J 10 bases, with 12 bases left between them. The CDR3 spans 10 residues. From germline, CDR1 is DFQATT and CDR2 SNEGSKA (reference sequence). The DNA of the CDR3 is TGCAGTGTGAGGGACGTGTCGCAGTATTTT. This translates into CSVRDVSQYF.

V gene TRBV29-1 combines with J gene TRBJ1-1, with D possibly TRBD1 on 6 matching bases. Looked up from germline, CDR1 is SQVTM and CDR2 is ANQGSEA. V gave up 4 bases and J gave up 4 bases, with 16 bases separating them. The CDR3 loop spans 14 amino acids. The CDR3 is CSVVSAGEGTEAFF. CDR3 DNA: TGCAGCGTTGTCTCGGCAGGGGAAGGCACTGAAGCTTTCTTT.

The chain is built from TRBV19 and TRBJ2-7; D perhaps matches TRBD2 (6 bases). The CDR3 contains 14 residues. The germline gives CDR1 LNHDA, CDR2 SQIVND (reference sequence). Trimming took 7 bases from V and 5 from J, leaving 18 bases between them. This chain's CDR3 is CASTTSWSHHEQYF. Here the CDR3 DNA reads TGTGCCAGTACCACTAGCTGGAGTCACCACGAGCAGTACTTC. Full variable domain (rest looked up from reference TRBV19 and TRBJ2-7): DGGITQSPKYLFRKEGQNVTLSCEQNLNHDAMYWYRQDPGQGLRLIYYSQIVNDFQKGDIAEGYSVSREKKESFPLTVTSAQKNPTAFYLCASTTSWSHHEQYFGPGTRLTVT.

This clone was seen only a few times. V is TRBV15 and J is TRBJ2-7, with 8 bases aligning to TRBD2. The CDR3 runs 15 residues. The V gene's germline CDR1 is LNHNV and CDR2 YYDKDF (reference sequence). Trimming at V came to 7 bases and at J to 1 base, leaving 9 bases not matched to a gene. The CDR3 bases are TGTGCCACCACCGCGGGATTAGCGGGATCCTACGAGCAGTACTTC. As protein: CATTAGLAGSYEQYF.

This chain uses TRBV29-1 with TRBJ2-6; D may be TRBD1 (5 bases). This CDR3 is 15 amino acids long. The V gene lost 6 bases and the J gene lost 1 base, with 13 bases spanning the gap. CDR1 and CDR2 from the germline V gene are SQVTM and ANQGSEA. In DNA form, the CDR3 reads TGCAGCGTGCCCCTCAGGGAATCTGGGGCCAACGTCCTGACTTTC. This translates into CSVPLRESGANVLTF.

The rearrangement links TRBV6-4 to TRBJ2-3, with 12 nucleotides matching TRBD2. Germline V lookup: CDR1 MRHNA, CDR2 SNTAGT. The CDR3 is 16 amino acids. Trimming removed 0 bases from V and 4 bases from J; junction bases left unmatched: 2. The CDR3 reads CASSDSTSGGADTQYF. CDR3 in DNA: TGTGCCAGCAGTGACTCGACTAGCGGGGGTGCAGATACGCAGTATTTT.

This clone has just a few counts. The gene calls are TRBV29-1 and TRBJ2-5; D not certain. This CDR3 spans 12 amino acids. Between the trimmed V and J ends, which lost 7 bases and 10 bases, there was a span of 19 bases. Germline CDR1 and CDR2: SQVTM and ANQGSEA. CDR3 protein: CSAHPSSTVQYF. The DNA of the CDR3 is TGCAGCGCCCACCCCAGTTCCACGGTCCAGTACTTC.

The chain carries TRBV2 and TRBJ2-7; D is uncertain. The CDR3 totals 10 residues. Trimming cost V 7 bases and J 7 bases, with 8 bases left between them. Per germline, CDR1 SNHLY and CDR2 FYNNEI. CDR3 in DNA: TGTGCCAGCAAGGGAAATGAGCAGTACTTC. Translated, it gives CASKGNEQYF.

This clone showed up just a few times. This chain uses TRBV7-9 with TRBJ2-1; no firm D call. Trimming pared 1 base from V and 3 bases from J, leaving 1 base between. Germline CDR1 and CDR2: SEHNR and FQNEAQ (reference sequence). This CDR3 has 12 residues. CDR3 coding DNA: TGTGCCAGCAGCTTAGACTACAATGAGCAGTTCTTC. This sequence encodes CASSLDYNEQFF.

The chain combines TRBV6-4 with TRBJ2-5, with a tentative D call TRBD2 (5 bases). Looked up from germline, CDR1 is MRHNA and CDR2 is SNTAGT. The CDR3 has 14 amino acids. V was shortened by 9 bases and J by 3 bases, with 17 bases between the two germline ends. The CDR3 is CARLVASIEETQYF. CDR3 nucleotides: TGTGCCAGACTAGTCGCTAGTATCGAAGAGACCCAGTACTTC.

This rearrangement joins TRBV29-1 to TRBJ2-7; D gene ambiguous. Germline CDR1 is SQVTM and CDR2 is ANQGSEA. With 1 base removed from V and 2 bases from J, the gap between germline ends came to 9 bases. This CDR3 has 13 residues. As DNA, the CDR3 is TGCAGCGTTGAAGCAACAGAGACCTACGAGCAGTACTTC. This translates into CSVEATETYEQYF.

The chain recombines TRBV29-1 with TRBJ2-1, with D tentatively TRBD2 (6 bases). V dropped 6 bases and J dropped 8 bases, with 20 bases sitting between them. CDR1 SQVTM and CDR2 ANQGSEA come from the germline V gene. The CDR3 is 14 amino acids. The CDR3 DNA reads TGCAGCGTCCCGGGACTCTCGGCCAAAGATGAGCAGTTCTTC. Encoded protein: CSVPGLSAKDEQFF.

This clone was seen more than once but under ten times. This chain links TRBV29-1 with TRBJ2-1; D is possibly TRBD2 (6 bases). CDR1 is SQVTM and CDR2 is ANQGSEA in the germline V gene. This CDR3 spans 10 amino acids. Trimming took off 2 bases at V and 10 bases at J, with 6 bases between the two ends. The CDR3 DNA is TGCAGCGTTGAAACTAGCGAGCAGTTCTTC. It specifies CSVETSEQFF.

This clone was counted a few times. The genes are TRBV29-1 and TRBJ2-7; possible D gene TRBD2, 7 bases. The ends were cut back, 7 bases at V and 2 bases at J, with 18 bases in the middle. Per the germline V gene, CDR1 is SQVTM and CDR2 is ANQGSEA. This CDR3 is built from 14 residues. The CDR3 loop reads CSGLGGAQPYEQYF. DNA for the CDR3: TGCAGCGGCTTAGGGGGGGCGCAACCCTACGAGCAGTACTTC.

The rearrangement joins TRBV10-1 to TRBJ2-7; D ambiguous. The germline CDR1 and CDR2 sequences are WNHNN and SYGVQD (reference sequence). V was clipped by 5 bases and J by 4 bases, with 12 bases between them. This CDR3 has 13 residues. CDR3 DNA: TGCGCCAGCAGTCCCAGAGACGGTTACGAGCAGTACTTC. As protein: CASSPRDGYEQYF.

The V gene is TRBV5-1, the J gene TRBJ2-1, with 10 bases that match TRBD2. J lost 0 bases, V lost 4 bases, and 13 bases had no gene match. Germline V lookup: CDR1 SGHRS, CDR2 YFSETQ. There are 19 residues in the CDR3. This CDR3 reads CASSLRVAGGPSSYNEQFF. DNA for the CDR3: TGCGCCAGCAGCCTGCGGGTAGCGGGGGGCCCGAGCTCCTACAATGAGCAGTTCTTC.

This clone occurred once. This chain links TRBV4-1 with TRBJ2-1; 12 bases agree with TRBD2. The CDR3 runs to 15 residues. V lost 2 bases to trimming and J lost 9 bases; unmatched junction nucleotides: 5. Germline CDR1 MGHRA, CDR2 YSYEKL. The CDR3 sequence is CASSQLLAGGTEQFF. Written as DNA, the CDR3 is TGCGCCAGCAGCCAACTACTAGCGGGAGGCACTGAGCAGTTCTTC.